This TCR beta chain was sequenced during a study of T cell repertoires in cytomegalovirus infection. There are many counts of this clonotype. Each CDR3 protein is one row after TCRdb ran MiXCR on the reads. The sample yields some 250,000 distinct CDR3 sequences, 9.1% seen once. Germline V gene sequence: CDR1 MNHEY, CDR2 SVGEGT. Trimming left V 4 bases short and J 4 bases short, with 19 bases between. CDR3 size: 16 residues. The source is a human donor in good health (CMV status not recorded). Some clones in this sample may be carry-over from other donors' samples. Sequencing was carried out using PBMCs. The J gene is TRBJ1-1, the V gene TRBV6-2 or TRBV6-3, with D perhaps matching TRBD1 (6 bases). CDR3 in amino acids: CASSSPGGGASTEAFF. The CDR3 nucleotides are TGTGCCAGCAGTTCTCCCGGCGGGGGGGCGAGCACTGAAGCTTTCTTT.